A single T cell receptor (beta chain) is shown here with its context. This clone's antigen is unknown. Nothing much larger sits one base from this clone, and base qualities are not available. These data belong to a study of CD8+ T cells in alopecia areata listed by TCRdb under 2018. For context, the study as a whole: The treated patients took part in an open-label pilot trial in which moderate-to-severe alopecia areata was treated with oral tofacitinib at 5 to 10 mg twice daily. TCRbeta CDR3 regions were amplified by immunoSEQ multiplex PCR using 35 Vbeta forward and 13 Jbeta reverse primers. Tofacitinib was administered for 6 to 18 months, and 6 months of follow-up off drug were then conducted to assess delayed response and recurrence. Tofacitinib-treated patients had biopsies at baseline and at 4 and 24 weeks of treatment, with a later scalp biopsy in several patients. High-throughput TCRbeta sequencing was used to examine T cell clonal expansion in alopecia areata in both the C3H/HeJ mouse model and human patients. On the human side, TCRbeta sequencing was run on scalp tissue and on sorted CD4+ and CD8+ peripheral blood T cells from healthy controls and from alopecia areata patients with either patchy or totalis/universalis disease. Clonality in the scalp was compared among normal scalp (n=4), patchy alopecia areata scalp (n=8), and alopecia totalis/universalis scalp (n=8). RNA came from the PAXgene miRNA kit for fixed scalp, the miRNeasy kit for PBMCs, and the RNeasy kit for mouse skin. The paper as a whole reports these results and caveats: Shared TCR sequences between patients were less evident than in mice, which may be partly attributable to HLA diversity in the patient population. Unlike mouse skin, where gammadelta T cells dominate, normal human skin contains resident alphabeta T cells that get sequenced too, which complicates analysis of the scalp TCR repertoire. Lesional scalp, especially in alopecia totalis/universalis, showed higher clonality and more expanded CD8+ clones than normal scalp, suggesting antigenic drive.

Reading the label with the study, this specimen's time point is: baseline before oral tofacitinib. Lesional scalp punch biopsies and peripheral blood were obtained from alopecia areata patients. PBMCs were separated by density centrifugation and stained for CD3, CD4 and CD8, after which CD4+ and CD8+ T cells were sorted on a FACSAria. Library construction relied on the immunoSEQ multiplex PCR assay. RNA was extracted from all samples and reverse transcribed into cDNA, which served as template for TCR sequencing. First-strand cDNA was synthesized with SuperScript III using a 2:1 mix of oligo-dT and random hexamers. A synthetic immune receptor repertoire was used to gauge amplification bias, and whatever bias remained was removed computationally. The authors processed their data as follows. After raw reads were preprocessed to remove errors, the CDR3 was defined following IMGT conventions as running from the conserved cysteine to phenylalanine. Clonality was calculated as 1 minus Shannon entropy normalized by log2 of the number of productive unique TCRs. Whether each scalp clone was CD4 or CD8 was inferred by checking scalp TCRbeta sequences against the CD4 and CD8 repertoires from sorted blood. TCRdb took over this immuneACCESS table, retaining in-frame rearrangements with V and J assigned. Such tables are incomplete; in checked studies, under half of the missing clones stem from an unresolved V gene, and the remainder is unexplained. For V, J and clone size, that table is used; D and trimming come from the DNA. Present in this sample are fewer than 80,000 clones, approximately 60% of which were seen just once. Approximately 17% of the sample belongs to the ten largest clones.

The sample in question was CD8+ T cells sorted from blood, obtained at week 0. The receptor was derived from a human donor with alopecia areata.

The CDR3 corresponds to CASSSTTGVRGYTF. The bases are TGTGCCAGCAGCTCAACCACAGGGGTTCGTGGCTACACCTTC. The chain was built from TRBV7-9 and TRBJ1-2, and TRBD1 matches 7 of the central bases. The CDR3 holds 14 amino acids from the cysteine to the phenylalanine. Just CDR3 DNA is preserved here, 42 bases in frame from base 1. Sequences SEHNR (CDR1) and FQNEAQ (CDR2) are obtained from the germline V gene (reference sequence). Trimming takes 4 bases off V and 7 bases off J; junction bases not matched to a gene: 9.